The subject of this entry is one T cell receptor beta chain. This clonotype was picked up many times. Its cognate antigen has yet to be identified. No much larger clonotype is one base removed from it; base qualities were not supplied. These data originate in a study of molecular identifiers for immune sequencing clone quantification (dated by TCRdb to 2016 to 2019). About the investigation overall: In a replicate experiment, RNA from about 19,000 or 110,000 naive CD8 T cells was split into five aliquots, four of which were sequenced. CD8 T cells were used in a methods study to benchmark molecular-identifier clustering-based TCR repertoire sequencing (MIDCIRS) and TCR RNA copy counting.

What the work shows at the level of the full study, not this receptor alone: The naive libraries included spiked-in Jurkat TCR RNA (roughly 9 copies' worth), and this RNA is not part of the donor repertoire. When barcode sub-clustering was omitted, TCR diversity was inflated by chimeric consensus sequences, with chimeras reaching as high as 47%. In CMV-specific effector cells, over 97% of molecules were held by clones above 20 RNA copies, whereas under 1% of molecules were held by such clones in naive cells. Spiked-in Jurkat TCR RNA equal to a single cell's worth was reported to be detectable even within 1,100,000 naive CD8 T cells. About 3 recovered TCR RNA copies per cell were obtained by modeling, versus roughly 9.7 by digital PCR, implying a capture efficiency of roughly 32%. The sizes of highly expanded clones could end up underestimated when identical TCR molecules share a barcode.

Libraries of naive CD8 T cells were built from around 20,000 to 1,000,000 sorted cells, with 10%, 30% or 50% of the purified RNA used. Naive CD8 T cells, defined as CD8+CD4-CCR7+CD45RA+, were FACS-sorted into RLT Plus buffer on a BD FACSAria II. Roughly ten TCR copies' worth of Jurkat RNA were spiked into roughly 17,000-1,100,000 naive CD8 T cell samples to test detection sensitivity. CD8 T cells were enriched with RosetteSep CD8+ T Cell Enrichment Cocktail and Ficoll-Paque, followed by ACK red cell lysis. The protocol used for the library was PCR. Sequencing instrument: Illumina HiSeq 4000. Preparation of bulk TCR libraries followed a previously described approach, with the TCR primers listed in Table S5. Total RNA was purified with the Qiagen AllPrep DNA/RNA kit. Before analysis, reads from multiple sequencing runs of one library were combined. The paper's processing steps were these. Reads were retained only if their TCR constant sequence matched exactly, and those retained reads were trimmed to 150 nt and grouped according to their 12-nt molecular barcodes. Within each barcode group, reads were sub-clustered at a 15% Levenshtein threshold, and quality-weighted consensus sequences were built per RNA molecule. Non-functional sequences were removed, as were lower-count sequences one edit away from another. Based on fitting two negative binomial distributions, any barcode sub-cluster with under 20% of the maximum read count was discarded. TCRdb handled the public reads itself, with Q25 trimming in fastp and clone calling in MiXCR, and kept productive beta chains. Each entry is one CDR3 protein sequence, shown with its most common DNA and genes. These V and J calls derive from TCRdb rather than the authors' analysis. Within this sample are just under 650,000 distinct CDR3 sequences, with 20% of them counted one time only. The top ten hold around 0.9% of the sample.

This TCR came from a human donor in good health. Some libraries in this study had Jurkat cell RNA spiked in. The sequenced sample was naive CD8+ T cells from blood, with Jurkat cell RNA spiked in. The cell subset or site label of this sample denotes: FACS-sorted CD8+CD4-CCR7+CD45RA+ naive T cells.

The DNA sequence follows: TGCGCCAGCAGCCAAGACGGACAGGGGGACTACGAGCAGTACTTC. This gives the protein CASSQDGQGDYEQYF. The sequence links TRBV4-3 to TRBJ2-7, and TRBD1 aligns with 10 junction nucleotides. Compared with germline, V lacks 0 bases and J lacks 3 bases; bases without a gene match: 2. The germline V gene encodes CDR1 LGHNA and CDR2 YSLEER. The CDR3 goes from the cysteine to the phenylalanine over 15 residues. Only CDR3 DNA is held: 45 bases, read in frame from base 1.